This T cell receptor beta chain was sequenced during a study of identical twins. With template switching, a universal primer site was added, and the cDNA carried unique molecular identifiers. TCRdb passed the 5' RACE reads through MiXCR, listing each CDR3 protein once. Among about 240,000 distinct CDR3 sequences listed, about 11% were seen once. This clonotype was detected ten times or more. Its antigen is not identified. There were only healthy Caucasians among the donors. Findings of the study overall: Twins' surplus sharing was weaker for beta out-of-frame sequences.

The origin of this receptor is a man aged 45 to 65 in good health. Sequenced material: memory T cells sorted from blood.

In DNA, the CDR3 is TGTGCCAGCACCACCGGTCCTTACAATGAGCAGTTCTTC. This encodes CASTTGPYNEQFF. The chain couples TRBV12-3 or TRBV12-4 to TRBJ2-1, with no clear D. The CDR3 spans 13 residues. Trimming cost V 7 bases and J 4 bases, with 11 bases left between them.